A single sample is the source of the 15 T cell receptor beta chains below, sequenced in a study of blood T cells in healthy people across ages. A second PCR, run for about 7 to 11 cycles, used a sample-barcoded 5' primer plus a J-beta primer mix. TCRdb reprocessed the 5' RACE reads with MiXCR, giving one entry per CDR3 protein. Of roughly 1.5 million distinct CDR3 sequences in the sample, about 45% are singletons; the top ten hold 4%. Sequenced material: blood. The origin of the receptors is a woman aged 18-29 years in good health.

This CDR3 reads CASSADPASNQPQHF. CDR3 nucleotides: TGTGCCAGCAGCGCAGACCCTGCCAGCAATCAGCCCCAGCATTTT. V is TRBV9 and J is TRBJ1-5; D unclear. The CDR3 extends over 15 amino acids. Germline V CDR1 and CDR2: SGDLS, YYNGEE. The V end lost 3 bases, the J end lost 1 base, and 11 bases lay between the germline ends.

This clonotype came up a few times. V is TRBV24-1 and J is TRBJ2-3, with D possibly being TRBD2 (6 bases). Germline V gives CDR1 KGHDR, CDR2 SFDVKD. The CDR3 spans 14 residues. V was shortened by 5 bases and J by 0 bases, with 8 bases between the two germline ends. The CDR3 region has the DNA TGTGCCACCAGTGTCAGCGGGAGCACAGATACGCAGTATTTT. It is translated as CATSVSGSTDTQYF.

The chain's CDR3 is CSASHGKGETQYF. In DNA, the CDR3 is TGCAGTGCTAGTCACGGGAAGGGAGAGACCCAGTACTTC. This chain joins TRBV20-1 and TRBJ2-5; possibly TRBD2 for D (5 bases). Germline V CDR1 and CDR2: DFQATT, SNEGSKA (reference sequence). This CDR3 is built from 13 residues. The V and J ends lost 3 bases and 4 bases respectively, with 12 bases between them.

This clonotype was seen more than once but under ten times. The chain joins TRBV20-1 to TRBJ2-7; D ambiguous. This CDR3 is built from 13 residues. The germline CDR1 and CDR2 sequences are DFQATT and SNEGSKA (reference sequence). V lost 3 bases and J lost 3, with 12 bases in between. CDR3 loop: CSASSLALYEQYF. CDR3 nucleotides: TGCAGTGCTAGTAGCCTCGCCCTCTACGAGCAGTACTTC.

The chain is built from TRBV7-9 and TRBJ2-3, with D possibly matching TRBD2 (6 bases). CDR1 and CDR2 from the germline V gene are SEHNR and FQNEAQ (reference sequence). The CDR3 is 16 amino acids. Between the trimmed V and J ends, which lost 3 bases and 6 bases, there was a span of 19 bases. The CDR3 region has the DNA TGTGCCAGCAGCTTGTCAACTAGCAGCGCATGGGATACGCAGTATTTT. This encodes CASSLSTSSAWDTQYF.

The V and J genes are TRBV9 and TRBJ2-1; TRBD2 is a possible D gene (6 bases). This CDR3 has 18 amino acids. Trimming took 4 bases from V and 3 from J, leaving 23 bases between them. Germline V CDR1 and CDR2: SGDLS, YYNGEE. CDR3: CASSLPRTTQLNYNEQFF. As DNA, the CDR3 is TGTGCCAGCAGCCTACCCCGGACTACCCAACTAAACTACAATGAGCAGTTCTTC. Drawing the rest from reference TRBV9 and TRBJ2-1, the complete variable domain is DSGVTQTPKHLITATGQRVTLRCSPRSGDLSVYWYQQSLDQGLQFLIQYYNGEERAKGNILERFSAQQFPDLHSELNLSSLELGDSALYFCASSLPRTTQLNYNEQFFGPGTRLTVL.

This sequence joins TRBV29-1 and TRBJ1-2, with 8 bases fitting TRBD1. This CDR3 comprises 15 residues. CDR1 is SQVTM and CDR2 is ANQGSEA in the germline V gene. The V segment lost 5 bases and the J segment 3 bases; nucleotides outside the gene matches: 11. The CDR3 DNA is TGCAGCGTTATTTCCAGGGGGCTCAACGACTATGGCTACACCTTC. Amino acid sequence: CSVISRGLNDYGYTF.

DNA for the CDR3: TGTGCCTCCCTAGCGGGGGGCACCTACGAGCAGTACTTC. Translating gives CASLAGGTYEQYF. The gene calls are TRBV10-3 and TRBJ2-7; TRBD2 matches at 11 bases. The V gene end was trimmed by 11 bases and the J gene end by 2 bases; junction bases not matched to a gene: 5. The CDR3 is 13 amino acids. Germline lookup yields CDR1 ENHRY and CDR2 SYGVKD.

This clonotype was observed a few times. The CDR3 DNA reads as TGTGCCAGCCGAGGGAGCCAAGAGACCCAGTACTTC. Encoded protein: CASRGSQETQYF. V usage is TRBV9 and J usage is TRBJ2-4, with D possibly being TRBD2 (5 bases). The J call may be mistaken, given a closer DNA end match to TRBJ2-5. Germline CDR1 SGDLS, CDR2 YYNGEE. CDR3 size: 12 residues.

The V gene is TRBV12-3 or TRBV12-4, the J gene TRBJ2-3, with D possibly being TRBD2 (5 bases). V was cut by 5 bases and J by 6 bases, with 12 bases left in between. The length of the CDR3 is 13 residues. CDR3 coding DNA: TGTGCCAGCAGTGGAGGATTTGAGGATACGCAGTATTTT. Translating gives CASSGGFEDTQYF.

The rearrangement uses TRBV20-1 and TRBJ1-2, with 10 positions matching TRBD1. The V gene's germline CDR1 is DFQATT and CDR2 SNEGSKA (reference sequence). J lost 4 bases, V lost 6 bases, and 5 bases had no gene match. This CDR3 spans 13 amino acids. The CDR3, as DNA: TGCAGTGCCGGGGACAGGGGTACCTATGGCTACACCTTC. This gives the protein CSAGDRGTYGYTF.

In this sample, this clonotype turned up a few times. This CDR3 reads CASRTSSTSTDTQYF. The CDR3 DNA reads TGTGCCAGCAGGACAAGCAGCACTAGCACAGATACGCAGTATTTT. The chain joins TRBV7-9 to TRBJ2-3; no clear D gene. CDR1 SEHNR and CDR2 FQNEAQ come from the germline V gene (reference sequence). Trimming removed 6 bases from V and 0 bases from J, with 13 bases in between. The CDR3 runs 15 residues.

This clonotype was recorded once. The chain combines TRBV27 with TRBJ1-1; 12 bases line up with TRBD1. There are 17 residues in the CDR3. The ends lost 4 bases at V and 0 bases at J; junction bases unmatched: 6. Germline V gives CDR1 MNHEY, CDR2 SMNVEV (reference sequence). CDR3 DNA sequence: TGTGCCAGCAGTTCCCGCGGGACAGGGGGCATGAACACTGAAGCTTTCTTT. Encoded protein: CASSSRGTGGMNTEAFF.

The chain has TRBV6-1 and TRBJ2-1, with 12 bases aligning to TRBD1. TRBJ2-7 matches the DNA end more closely, so the J call is doubtful. The germline V gene has CDR1 MNHNS and CDR2 SASEGT. CDR3 size: 17 residues. The CDR3 sequence is CASSEIWGQGAYNEQYF. CDR3 DNA: TGTGCCAGCAGTGAAATCTGGGGACAGGGGGCCTACAATGAGCAGTACTTC.

The chain links TRBV4-1 to TRBJ2-2; D not resolved. The CDR3 loop spans 13 amino acids. Germline assignment: CDR1 MGHRA and CDR2 YSYEKL. Trimming took 1 base from V and 5 from J, leaving 5 bases between them. The CDR3 nucleotides read TGCGCCAGCAGCCAAGCTAGGACCGGGGAGCTGTTTTTT. Encoded protein: CASSQARTGELFF.